A single sample is the source of the 18 T cell receptor beta chains below, sequenced in a study of shared clonotypes between healthy human individuals. Using immunoSEQ multiplex PCR, the repertoire was profiled, and TCRdb retains in-frame clones only, with some absent. The sample holds roughly 1 million clones, roughly 80% seen once. Sequencing was performed on memory CD4+ T cells sorted from blood. This sample's subset: CD45RA-negative fraction. The receptors were sampled from a man between 18 and 35 years old in good health.

The chain joins TRBV6-6 to TRBJ2-7; 11 nucleotides align to TRBD2. CDR1 and CDR2 from the germline V gene are MNHNY and SVGAGI (reference sequence). V trimming: 5 bases; J trimming: 5 bases; junction bases outside the gene matches: 8. The CDR3 extends over 15 amino acids. DNA of the CDR3: TGTGCCAGCAGTGGATCCGGGACTAGCGGAAACGAGCAGTACTTC. It encodes CASSGSGTSGNEQYF.

The rearrangement joins TRBV7-2 to TRBJ2-3; D might be TRBD1 or TRBD2, each matching 5 bases. The CDR3 is 15 amino acids. Germline CDR1 reads SGHTA; CDR2 reads FQGNSA. Deletions cut 5 bases from V and 6 bases from J, with 18 bases between. For the CDR3, the DNA is TGTGCCAGCAGCCCTGGGCTAGCTGGGGGTGATACGCAGTATTTT. This gives the protein CASSPGLAGGDTQYF. The full variable domain, completed using reference TRBV7-2 and TRBJ2-3, is GAGVSQSPSNKVTEKGKDVELRCDPISGHTALYWYRQSLGQGLEFLIYFQGNSAPDKSGLPSDRFSAERTGGSVSTLTIQRTQQEDSAVYLCASSPGLAGGDTQYFGPGTRLTVL.

The chain has TRBV11-3 and TRBJ1-1; D is unclear. The germline V gene has CDR1 SGHNT and CDR2 YENEEA. Deletions cut 5 bases from V and 4 bases from J, with 14 bases between. The CDR3 spans 14 residues. As DNA, the CDR3 is TGTGCCAGCAGCCGAACCGGGCCGCGCACTGAAGCTTTCTTT. It translates to CASSRTGPRTEAFF.

The chain carries TRBV27 and TRBJ1-5; 9 bases match TRBD1. CDR1 and CDR2 from the germline V gene are MNHEY and SMNVEV (reference sequence). V dropped 5 bases and J dropped 4; count of bases not matched to a gene: 6. The CDR3 length is 15 residues. The CDR3 sequence is CASSAGTGHNQPQHF. The CDR3 nucleotides read TGTGCCAGCAGTGCCGGGACAGGGCATAATCAGCCCCAGCATTTT.

V and J are TRBV11-2 and TRBJ1-1; D gene unclear. CDR1 is SGHAT and CDR2 is FQNNGV in the germline V gene. V was shortened by 0 bases and J by 1 base, with 9 bases between the two germline ends. The CDR3 is 15 residues long. CDR3 amino acids: CASSLDAGKNTEAFF. The CDR3, as DNA: TGTGCCAGCAGCTTAGATGCCGGTAAGAACACTGAAGCTTTCTTT.

V usage is TRBV18 and J usage is TRBJ2-7; unclear D gene. Between the trimmed V and J ends, which lost 8 bases and 0 bases, there was a span of 11 bases. The CDR3 totals 13 residues. The germline gives CDR1 KGHSH, CDR2 LQKENI. In DNA form, the CDR3 reads TGTGCCAGCGGATCCCTAAGCTCCTACGAGCAGTACTTC. Protein product: CASGSLSSYEQYF. The full variable domain, completed using reference TRBV18 and TRBJ2-7, is NAGVMQNPRHLVRRRGQEARLRCSPMKGHSHVYWYRQLPEEGLKFMVYLQKENIIDESGMPKERFSAEFPKEGPSILRIQQVVRGDSAAYFCASGSLSSYEQYFGPGTRLTVT.

This chain connects TRBV10-3 to TRBJ2-7, with D perhaps TRBD1 or TRBD2 (5 bases each). CDR1 and CDR2 (germline): ENHRY, SYGVKD. Trimming took 6 bases from V and 1 from J, leaving 16 bases between them. This CDR3 is 15 amino acids long. The CDR3 coding sequence is TGTGCCATCAGACTAACCGGGACGGGATCCTACGAGCAGTACTTC. Amino acids: CAIRLTGTGSYEQYF.

This chain links TRBV27 with TRBJ2-1; D perhaps matches TRBD1 (6 bases). Between the trimmed V and J ends, which lost 6 bases and 0 bases, there was a span of 21 bases. CDR1 MNHEY and CDR2 SMNVEV come from the germline V gene (reference sequence). The CDR3 loop spans 18 amino acids. The CDR3 is CASRKFLGQISSYNEQFF. As DNA, the CDR3 is TGTGCCAGCAGGAAGTTCTTAGGACAGATTAGCTCCTACAATGAGCAGTTCTTC.

A few counts support this clone. The chain has TRBV2 and TRBJ2-3, with 7 bases fitting TRBD2. Germline V gene data show CDR1 as SNHLY and CDR2 as FYNNEI. This CDR3 has 12 residues. The J segment lost 4 bases and the V segment lost 5 bases, leaving 0 bases of the junction unmatched. The CDR3 protein is CASSLAADTQYF. The CDR3 DNA reads as TGTGCCAGCAGTCTAGCGGCAGATACGCAGTATTTT. The full variable domain, its missing parts supplied by reference TRBV2 and TRBJ2-3, is EPEVTQTPSHQVTQMGQEVILRCVPISNHLYFYWYRQILGQKVEFLVSFYNNEISEKSEIFDDQFSVERPDGSNFTLKIRSTKLEDSAMYFCASSLAADTQYFGPGTRLTVL.

Concerning this clone itself: Other DNA sequences from this sample encode an identical CDR3 as well. V is TRBV5-1 and J is TRBJ2-7; TRBD2 matches at 10 bases. Germline CDR1 and CDR2: SGHRS and YFSETQ. CDR3 length: 14 amino acids. V shed 2 bases, J shed 4 bases, and the junction held 3 bases outside the gene matches. The CDR3 DNA reads as TGCGCCAGCAGCTTCCTAGCGGGGGCTTACGAGCAGTACTTC. Amino acid sequence: CASSFLAGAYEQYF.

This chain links TRBV28 with TRBJ1-4; D unclear. This CDR3 has 17 amino acids. Looked up from germline, CDR1 is MDHEN and CDR2 is SYDVKM. V was pared by 5 bases and J by 1 base, with 17 bases between. CDR3 DNA: TGTGCCAGCAGTGCCCCAAGCGGCGCGGGAACTAATGAAAAACTGTTTTTT. This sequence encodes CASSAPSGAGTNEKLFF.

V and J are TRBV6-1 and TRBJ2-2; D possibly corresponds to TRBD2 (6 bases). CDR3 length equals 15 residues. CDR1 and CDR2 from the germline V gene are MNHNS and SASEGT. V lost 8 bases to trimming and J lost 4 bases, with 17 bases between them. The CDR3 DNA reads TGTGCCAGCCGAAGTGATCTAGCGCTCACCGGGGAGCTGTTTTTT. This encodes CASRSDLALTGELFF.

This chain uses TRBV19 with TRBJ1-1, with TRBD1 as a possible D gene (6 bases). Germline V gene data show CDR1 as LNHDA and CDR2 as SQIVND (reference sequence). The CDR3 is made up of 16 amino acids. The V gene lost 1 base and the J gene lost 4 bases, with 16 bases spanning the gap. The CDR3 spells CASSIGAGGGSTEAFF. Written as DNA, the CDR3 is TGTGCCAGTAGTATAGGTGCGGGGGGCGGATCCACTGAAGCTTTCTTT.

This clone was recorded at least ten times. CDR3 loop: CASSVNSNQPQHF. Written as DNA, the CDR3 is TGTGCCAGCAGCGTGAATAGCAATCAGCCCCAGCATTTT. V usage is TRBV2 and J usage is TRBJ1-5; D call uncertain. The CDR3 consists of 13 residues. Per germline, CDR1 SNHLY and CDR2 FYNNEI. V was pared by 6 bases and J by 0 bases, with 6 bases between. Full variable domain (missing parts from reference TRBV2 and TRBJ1-5): EPEVTQTPSHQVTQMGQEVILRCVPISNHLYFYWYRQILGQKVEFLVSFYNNEISEKSEIFDDQFSVERPDGSNFTLKIRSTKLEDSAMYFCASSVNSNQPQHFGDGTRLSIL.

The chain combines TRBV2 with TRBJ2-1; TRBD2 might be the D (6 bases). Deletions cut 7 bases from V and 4 bases from J, with 11 bases between. Germline V gene sequence: CDR1 SNHLY, CDR2 FYNNEI. The CDR3 is 13 amino acids. CDR3 DNA: TGTGCCAGCACTAGGGACTTATACAATGAGCAGTTCTTC. It yields the protein CASTRDLYNEQFF.

The DNA for the CDR3 is TGCGCCAGCAGCCAAGTTTCTTTTCAGGGGAGGAACACCGGGGAGCTGTTTTTT. It is translated as CASSQVSFQGRNTGELFF. The J gene is TRBJ2-2, the V gene TRBV4-1; maybe TRBD1 (6 bases). CDR1 and CDR2 (germline): MGHRA, YSYEKL. Trimming stripped 1 base from V and 1 base from J, with 16 bases between. The CDR3 runs to 18 residues.

The chain combines TRBV30 with TRBJ2-2; TRBD1 aligns across 7 bases. Germline V CDR1 and CDR2: GTSNPN, SVGIG (reference sequence). V lost 4 bases, J lost 2 bases, and 13 bases stayed unmatched. The CDR3 is made up of 17 amino acids. In nucleotides, the CDR3 is TGTGCCTGGACCGTACACTCAGGGGGAAGAAACACCGGGGAGCTGTTTTTT. It is translated as CAWTVHSGGRNTGELFF.

This chain links TRBV5-4 with TRBJ2-5, with 9 bases aligning to TRBD2. This CDR3 contains 17 residues. Trimming at V came to 0 bases and at J to 5 bases, leaving 11 bases not matched to a gene. The V gene's germline CDR1 is SGHNT and CDR2 YYREEE (reference sequence). The CDR3 DNA reads as TGTGCCAGCAGCTTGGCCTTTGGCGGGGGGGGCCAGGAGACCCAGTACTTC. Residues: CASSLAFGGGGQETQYF.